The rows below give T cell receptor beta chains drawn from one sample of a study of T cells in Graves' hyperthyroidism and ophthalmopathy. TCRdb fed the multiplex PCR reads into MiXCR, producing one record per CDR3 protein. There are around 570,000 distinct CDR3 sequences in the sample; about 20% occur only once, and 45% to 50% lies in the top ten. Sequencing was done on a sample of blood. All receptors come from a middle-aged man with Graves' ophthalmopathy. Each CDR3 is given with its conserved first and last residue. The order of the fields is J gene, clone size, V gene, D gene, CDR3 DNA, CDR3 protein. D genes are given only for firm matches. The size of a clone is reported for some rows only, either as once, few or many, or as a class for expanded clones.

TRBJ1-1 few TRBV28 NA TGTGCCAGCAGTTGGTTGGGGACCACTGAAGCTTTCTTT CASSWLGTTEAFF
TRBJ1-6 many TRBV12-3/TRBV12-4 NA TGTGCCAGCACCGCGGGACTGTATAATTCACCCCTCCACTTT CASTAGLYNSPLHF
TRBJ2-1 NA TRBV6-4 TRBD1 TGTGCCAGCAGGGACAGGGCCTCCCTTTACAATGAGCAGTTCTTC CASRDRASLYNEQFF
TRBJ2-1 NA TRBV5-1 TRBD2 TGCGCCAGCAGCTTGGGGGGCGGGGGGGCAGGTGAGCAGTTCTTC CASSLGGGGAGEQFF
TRBJ2-5 NA TRBV5-6 NA TGTGCCAGCAGCTTCCCTAGCGAAACGGGAGAGACCCAGTACTTC CASSFPSETGETQYF
TRBJ2-5 NA TRBV15 NA TGTGCCACCAGCAGAGATTTTGGCCAAGAGACCCAGTACTTC CATSRDFGQETQYF
TRBJ1-5 NA TRBV5-1 NA TGCGCCAGCAGCTTGGAGGGGAATAGCAATCAGCCCCAGCATTTT CASSLEGNSNQPQHF
TRBJ1-4 many TRBV7-9 NA TGTGCCAGCAGGCACGGTCGTTCCGGGACCGCCGAAAAACTGTTTTTT CASRHGRSGTAEKLFF
TRBJ2-1 many TRBV7-8 TRBD2 TGTGCCAGCAGCCCATACACGCCGGGACTAGCGGCTAATGAGCAGTTCTTC CASSPYTPGLAANEQFF
TRBJ2-3 NA TRBV5-6 TRBD1 TGTGCCAGCACCCCGGCGGTCAGGGGGCTTGGGGATACGCAGTATTTT CASTPAVRGLGDTQYF
TRBJ1-3 NA TRBV7-7 TRBD1 TGTGCTAGCAGCTATCACGACAGGGGCGCATCGATCTCTGGAAACACCATATATTTT CASSYHDRGASISGNTIYF
TRBJ2-2 few TRBV7-8 TRBD2 TGTGCCAGCAGGGGGACTAGCGGGAGCGTCGGGGAGCTGTTTTTT CASRGTSGSVGELFF
TRBJ1-3 few TRBV11-1 NA TGTGCCAGCAGCTTACCAACAGGCATCTCTGGAAACACCATATATTTT CASSLPTGISGNTIYF
TRBJ2-4 few TRBV4-3 NA TGCGCCAGCAGCCAAGATCGTAGCAGCACAAACATTCAGTACTTC CASSQDRSSTNIQYF
TRBJ2-3 NA TRBV19 NA TGTGCCAGTAGTATTCAGGGAATTACTGCAGATACGCAGTATTTT CASSIQGITADTQYF
TRBJ2-7 NA TRBV14 NA TGTGCCAGCAGCCGCAATCCCTCATTTGTGCCCGAGCAGTACTTC CASSRNPSFVPEQYF
TRBJ2-1 once TRBV11-3 NA TGTGCCAGCAGCTTAGATACAGTCGGTGAGCAGTTCTTC CASSLDTVGEQFF
TRBJ2-3 NA TRBV2 NA TGTTCCAGCAGTCATCGGCGGGCTCTAGATACGCAGTATTTT CSSSHRRALDTQYF
TRBJ2-1 few TRBV7-8 TRBD2 TGTGCCAGCAGCGGGTCTAGCGGGTACAATGAGCAGTTCTTC CASSGSSGYNEQFF
TRBJ2-1 NA TRBV24-1 NA TGTGCCACCAGTGATCCTAATAGTGAGCAGTTCTTC CATSDPNSEQFF
TRBJ1-2 many TRBV5-1 TRBD1 TGCGCCAGCAGCTTCCCGCGACAGGGAGTAAACTATGGCTACACCTTC CASSFPRQGVNYGYTF
TRBJ2-2 many TRBV7-9 NA TGTGCCAGCAGCCCCAGAGGGGGTACCTTCAACACCGGGGAGCTGTTTTTT CASSPRGGTFNTGELFF
TRBJ1-1 NA TRBV30 NA TGTGCCTGGAGTGTAGTGGGAGTGGGGACTGAAGCTTTCTTT CAWSVVGVGTEAFF
TRBJ1-1 few TRBV27 TRBD1 TGTGCCAGCAGTTACAGTCCCGGGACAGGAGTGAACACTGAAGCTTTCTTT CASSYSPGTGVNTEAFF
TRBJ2-5 many TRBV29-1 TRBD2 TGCAGCACCTTAGCGGGAGCCGGGGGAGAGACCCAGTACTTC CSTLAGAGGETQYF
TRBJ2-3 many TRBV28 NA TGTGCCAGCAGTGCCACCTTAGCTATGCAGTATTTT CASSATLAMQYF
TRBJ2-3 many TRBV7-3 NA TGTGCCAGCAGCTTAACGTCGCTAGCCGGCACAGATACGCAGTATTTT CASSLTSLAGTDTQYF